The present T cell receptor (beta chain) was sequenced within a study of control samples from healthy donors and cancer patients. This table comes from immunoSEQ multiplex PCR, and its TCRdb copy is limited to in-frame clones, with some not included. The data hold tens of thousands of clones, with 95% to 97% observed a single time. CDR3 length equals 15 residues. Germline-derived CDR1 and CDR2 are LNHDA and SQIVND (reference sequence). Unmatched junction bases numbered 6, after V lost 5 bases and J lost 5 bases. The sample comprised blood. J is TRBJ2-7 and V is TRBV19; 13 positions match TRBD2. The clonotype comes from a woman between 25 and 40 years old in good health. The CDR3 protein is CASSPGTSGTHEQYF. In DNA, the CDR3 is TGTGCCAGTAGTCCCGGGACTAGCGGGACCCACGAGCAGTACTTC. The variable domain in full, with the rest retrieved from reference TRBV19 and TRBJ2-7, is DGGITQSPKYLFRKEGQNVTLSCEQNLNHDAMYWYRQDPGQGLRLIYYSQIVNDFQKGDIAEGYSVSREKKESFPLTVTSAQKNPTAFYLCASSPGTSGTHEQYFGPGTRLTVT.